The 11 T cell receptor beta chains listed next were all sequenced from one sample in a study of CD8+ T cells in alopecia areata. Described treatment: oral pan-JAK inhibitor, 5-10 mg twice daily. Reverse transcription of extracted RNA yielded cDNA, which provided the sequencing template. Here immunoSEQ multiplex PCR was the method, and the copy in TCRdb shows in-frame clones only, minus some. The sample shows 100,000 to 150,000 clones, under 65% of them seen only once. Sample: CD4+ T cells sorted from blood, taken at week 4, from a patient treated with tofacitinib. Receptor source: a human donor with alopecia areata.

The J gene is TRBJ2-6, the V gene TRBV7-8; D remains unclear. The CDR3 loop spans 14 amino acids. V shed 4 bases and J shed 2 bases, with 6 bases lying between them. The V gene's germline CDR1 is SGHVS and CDR2 FQNEAQ. The CDR3 region is CASSSAAGANVLTF. For the CDR3, the DNA is TGTGCCAGCAGCTCTGCAGCTGGGGCCAACGTCCTGACTTTC.

The rearrangement uses TRBV10-3 and TRBJ2-2; maybe TRBD2 (6 bases). Germline values: CDR1 ENHRY, CDR2 SYGVKD. Trimming shortened V by 8 bases and J by 4 bases, and 17 bases separated the two germline ends. This CDR3 contains 15 residues. Here the CDR3 reads CAIARVAEFTGELFF. The CDR3 nucleotides read TGTGCCATCGCGAGAGTAGCGGAGTTCACCGGGGAGCTGTTTTTT.

The V gene is TRBV5-1, the J gene TRBJ2-5; 7 bases are shared with TRBD1. There are 14 residues in the CDR3. V dropped 4 bases and J dropped 3; count of bases not matched to a gene: 6. Germline V gene lookup returns CDR1 SGHRS and CDR2 YFSETQ. Written as DNA, the CDR3 is TGCGCCAGCAGCCGGGACAGAGACGAAGAGACCCAGTACTTC. It codes for CASSRDRDEETQYF.

The V call is TRBV25-1, the J call TRBJ1-4; the D is unclear. Trimming removed 0 bases at V and 11 bases at J, with 4 bases between. CDR1 is MGHDK, CDR2 SYGVNS, per germline. The CDR3 is made up of 11 amino acids. This CDR3 is CASSEYGKLFF. The CDR3 region has the DNA TGTGCCAGCAGTGAATATGGGAAACTGTTTTTT.

V and J are TRBV29-1 and TRBJ2-5; D possibly uses TRBD1 or TRBD2 (6 bases each). Germline CDR1 reads SQVTM; CDR2 reads ANQGSEA. V lost 0 bases and J lost 6, with 11 bases in between. The CDR3 is 13 residues long. CDR3 in amino acids: CSVEEGGGKTQYF. CDR3 coding DNA: TGCAGCGTTGAAGAGGGGGGCGGAAAGACCCAGTACTTC.

This chain connects TRBV30 to TRBJ1-6, with D unclear. The CDR3 extends over 13 amino acids. The V end was cut by 3 bases, the J end by 8 bases, with 11 bases between. The germline CDR1 and CDR2 sequences are GTSNPN and SVGIG (reference sequence). The CDR3 reads CAWSDFGDSPLHF. The DNA of the CDR3 is TGTGCCTGGAGCGACTTTGGGGATTCACCCCTCCACTTT.

This chain links TRBV5-1 with TRBJ1-4; D remains unclear. Deletions cut 4 bases from V and 8 bases from J, with 15 bases between. The CDR3 sequence is 14 residues long. Germline CDR1 and CDR2: SGHRS and YFSETQ. The CDR3 DNA reads as TGCGCCAGCAGCCCGAACAGAGGGAACGAAAAACTGTTTTTT. The encoded protein is CASSPNRGNEKLFF.

This chain joins TRBV29-1 and TRBJ2-4; tentatively, D is TRBD2 (5 bases). The CDR3 covers 12 residues. V was shortened by 0 bases and J by 9 bases, with 9 bases between the two germline ends. Germline CDR1 reads SQVTM; CDR2 reads ANQGSEA. In nucleotides, the CDR3 is TGCAGCGTTGAAGAGGACTTAGGCATTCAGTACTTC. Its protein is CSVEEDLGIQYF.

This clone was detected only once. The rearrangement joins TRBV6-5 to TRBJ1-6; no reliable D call. Germline CDR1 reads MNHEY; CDR2 reads SVGAGI. The V gene lost 6 bases and the J gene lost 9 bases, with 12 bases spanning the gap. This CDR3 spans 13 amino acids. The CDR3 DNA follows: TGTGCCAGCAGAAACCACGACGGTTCACCCCTCCACTTT. Its protein is CASRNHDGSPLHF.

This clone was observed at least ten times. The CDR3 region is CASSLRPGLSNTEAFF. The CDR3 bases are TGCGCCAGCAGCTTGCGCCCCGGACTGTCGAACACTGAAGCTTTCTTT. V gene TRBV5-1 combines with J gene TRBJ1-1; D gene uncertain. CDR3 length: 16 residues. Trimming shortened V by 1 base and J by 1 base, and 14 bases separated the two germline ends. Germline-derived CDR1 and CDR2 are SGHRS and YFSETQ. The whole variable domain, filled in from reference TRBV5-1 and TRBJ1-1, reads KAGVTQTPRYLIKTRGQQVTLSCSPISGHRSVSWYQQTPGQGLQFLFEYFSETQRNKGNFPGRFSGRQFSNSRSEMNVSTLELGDSALYLCASSLRPGLSNTEAFFGQGTRLTVV.

This clone has a count of ten or more. The chain links TRBV18 to TRBJ1-5; 7 positions match TRBD1. From germline, CDR1 is KGHSH and CDR2 LQKENI. The CDR3 is 17 amino acids. J was trimmed by 0 bases and V by 3 bases; bases with no gene match: 8. This CDR3 reads CASSPGTDYLSNQPQHF. CDR3 DNA: TGTGCCAGCTCACCCGGGACAGACTACCTTAGCAATCAGCCCCAGCATTTT.